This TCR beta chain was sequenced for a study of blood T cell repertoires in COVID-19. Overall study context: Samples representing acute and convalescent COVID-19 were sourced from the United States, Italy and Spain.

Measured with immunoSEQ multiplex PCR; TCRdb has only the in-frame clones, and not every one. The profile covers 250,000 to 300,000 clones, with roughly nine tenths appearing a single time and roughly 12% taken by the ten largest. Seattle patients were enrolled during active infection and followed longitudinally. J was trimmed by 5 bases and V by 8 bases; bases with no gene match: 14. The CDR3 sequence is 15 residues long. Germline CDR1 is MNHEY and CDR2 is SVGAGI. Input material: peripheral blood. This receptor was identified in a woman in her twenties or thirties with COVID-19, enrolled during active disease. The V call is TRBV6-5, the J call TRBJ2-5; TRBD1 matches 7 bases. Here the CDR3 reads CASEILYRGGETQYF. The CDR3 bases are TGTGCCAGCGAGATACTATACAGGGGTGGGGAGACCCAGTACTTC.